A single T cell receptor beta chain is shown here with its context. This receptor's antigen is unknown. One base away there is no much larger clone; base qualities are not given. These data belong to a study of T cells in Graves' hyperthyroidism and ophthalmopathy (dated by TCRdb to about 2019). For context, the study as a whole: Peripheral blood was collected at initial diagnosis, before any treatment. A discovery cohort of roughly 96 patients, approximately 44 with Graves' ophthalmopathy and about 58 with stable Graves' hyperthyroidism, was used to find distinguishing TCR V-J signatures. Whether ophthalmopathy could be predicted prospectively was tested in an independent validation cohort made up of approximately 19 hyperthyroidism patients plus 17 patients who later progressed to ophthalmopathy. The approximately 100 discovery patients were divided at random into training and test sets in a 7:3 ratio. Thyroid tissue and blood T-cell repertoires from over 5 Graves' hyperthyroidism patients were also compared in the study. After sampling, hyperthyroidism patients received methimazole starting at 30 mg daily, and ophthalmopathy patients received high-dose intravenous methylprednisolone. According to the paper, TCR Vbeta CDR3 sequencing was carried out on about 140 peripheral blood samples, which came from under 50 ophthalmopathy, about 75 hyperthyroidism and approximately 17 progressor patients. Results the study describes overall, beyond this receptor: Most expanded thyroid clonotypes (frequency above 0.001) were also detected in blood, suggesting blood repertoires may reflect thyroid immune responses. During validation, the model predicted progression to ophthalmopathy a median of approximately six months ahead of onset, with almost 71% sensitivity and 72.22% specificity. No statistical method was used to set the sample size in advance, and investigators knew the group allocation. A model built on a 13 V-J signature distinguished ophthalmopathy from stable hyperthyroidism, reaching roughly 88% sensitivity and approximately 83% specificity in cross-validation and 80%/75% in testing.

The TCR beta CDR3 regions were amplified from RNA transcripts. For the first round of RT-PCR on the TCR CDR3, the HTBI primer set was used together with the Qiagen OneStep RT-PCR kit. A second multiplex PCR round built the libraries, followed by size selection and purification. The libraries were sequenced on an Illumina HiSeq2000 using paired-end 100 bp reads. As for the authors' bioinformatics: Raw data were processed with SOAPnuke, discarding reads with adapters, uncalled bases, mean Phred below 15, or no exact constant-primer or identifier match. COPE v1.2.5 was used to merge the high-quality paired reads, and each unique nucleotide sequence was defined as a clonotype. Clonotypes were aligned to IMGT TRBV, TRBD and TRBJ reference segments using MiTCR v1.1. The analysis was restricted to V-J combinations with a frequency above 0.0001, which together covered just over 99% of the repertoires. The TCS score was defined as the ratio of F50 (clonal expansion) to E x V (chaos), calculated using BLOSUM62-based TCRdist between CDR3 peptides within each V-J. Welch's t-statistics and random forest reduced just over 500 V-J features to 13, which were used in a naive Bayes classifier (R e1071). The public sequencing data were trimmed at Q25 with fastp and processed into clonotypes with MiXCR by TCRdb, which kept only in-frame beta chains. Rows are unified per CDR3 protein, each entry keeping the most common DNA and genes. The V and J calls come from TCRdb's annotation, not from the publication. The sample table shows about 420,000 distinct CDR3 sequences, and roughly an eighth are seen once. Jointly, the top ten make up 5.3% of the sample.

Stable Graves' hyperthyroidism was defined as the absence of progression to ophthalmopathy over 18 months of follow-up. The hyperthyroidism patients were between 18 and 65 years old and newly diagnosed, with a disease duration of less than 2 months. Any patient with an uncontrolled infection, another autoimmune disease, pregnancy or lactation was excluded. Diagnoses were based on clinical symptoms, serum thyroxine and TRAb, thyroid ultrasound and orbital computed tomography. Ficoll-Paque density gradient centrifugation was used to isolate PBMCs from around 9.1 ml of fresh peripheral blood. Trizol reagent was used to extract total RNA, and RNA quality was then checked on an Agilent 2100 Bioanalyzer. CDR1 is given as MNHEY and CDR2 as SVGEGT, both from the germline V gene. V lost 2 bases and J lost 6 bases; the stretch between them is 7 bases long. The CDR3 starts with the cysteine, ends with the phenylalanine, and has 13 residues. Only CDR3 DNA remains: 39 bases, in frame from the first base.

The sequence was collected from a woman aged 18 to 35 with Graves' hyperthyroidism. The sequencing sample was made of blood. The V gene is TRBV6-2 or TRBV6-3 and the J gene is TRBJ2-2, and perhaps TRBD1 as D gene, on 6 matching bases. The CDR3 corresponds to CASSYGGAGELFF. The bases are TGTGCCAGCAGTTACGGGGGCGCCGGGGAGCTGTTTTTT.